Detailed here is one T cell receptor (beta chain). Its antigen is not identified. The sample originates from a study of molecular identifiers for immune sequencing clone quantification. Study as a whole: Replicates partitioned RNA from roughly 20,000 or 100,000 naive CD8 cells into five parts, sequencing four. The study, taken as a whole, reports: Clones carrying above 20 RNA copies accounted for over 98% of effector molecules, under 1% in naive cells. The sizes of highly expanded clones could be underestimated when identical TCR molecules share a barcode.

The CD8+CD4-CCR7+CD45RA+ phenotype defined the sorted naive CD8 T cells. This CDR3 comprises 15 residues. CDR1 is MNHEY and CDR2 is SVGEGT in the germline V gene. With 3 bases clipped from V and 2 bases from J, the junction kept 4 bases outside the gene matches. TCRdb reprocessed the PCR reads with MiXCR, giving one entry per CDR3 protein. The sample contains about 36,000 distinct CDR3 sequences, approximately 18% of which appear only once. This chain connects TRBV6-2 or TRBV6-3 to TRBJ2-7; 10 nucleotides align to TRBD1. The material sequenced was naive CD8+ T cells from blood, with Jurkat cell RNA spiked in. Described subset: FACS-sorted CD8+CD4-CCR7+CD45RA+ naive T cells. The receptor's source is a human donor in good health. Some libraries in this study had Jurkat cell RNA spiked in. CDR3 nucleotides: TGTGCCAGCAGTTATTCCGACAGGGGGCCCTACGAGCAGTACTTC. Translation: CASSYSDRGPYEQYF.